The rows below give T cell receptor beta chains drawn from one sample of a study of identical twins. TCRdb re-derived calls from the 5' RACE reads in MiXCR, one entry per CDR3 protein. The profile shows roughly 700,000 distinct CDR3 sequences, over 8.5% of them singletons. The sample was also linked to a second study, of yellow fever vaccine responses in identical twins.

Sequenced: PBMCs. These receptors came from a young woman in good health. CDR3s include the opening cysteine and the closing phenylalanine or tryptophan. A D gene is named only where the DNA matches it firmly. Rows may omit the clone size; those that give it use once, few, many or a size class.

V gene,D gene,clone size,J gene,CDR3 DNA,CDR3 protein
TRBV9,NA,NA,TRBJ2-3,TGTGCCAGCAGCGACGGGGAGGATACTAGCACAGATACGCAGTATTTT,CASSDGEDTSTDTQYF
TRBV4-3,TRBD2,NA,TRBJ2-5,TGCGCCAGCAGCCAAGGAGTCCTAGCGGGAGGCCCCGTGGGGGAGACCCAGTACTTC,CASSQGVLAGGPVGETQYF
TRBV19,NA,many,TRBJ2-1,TGTGCCAGTAGTATTTTCGGGACTCCCTTCTCCAATGAGCAGTTCTTC,CASSIFGTPFSNEQFF
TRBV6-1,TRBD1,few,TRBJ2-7,TGTGCCGGACAGGGGGCGGGCGAGCAGTACTTC,CAGQGAGEQYF
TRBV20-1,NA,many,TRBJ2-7,TGCAGTGCTAGAGGACCAAACTCCGCGGACTCCTACGAGCAGTACTTC,CSARGPNSADSYEQYF
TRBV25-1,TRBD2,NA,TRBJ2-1,TGTGCCAGCAGTGAATATATATCGACTAGCGGGAGAGAACCCTACAATGAGCAGTTCTTC,CASSEYISTSGREPYNEQFF
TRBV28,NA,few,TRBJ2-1,TGTGCCACGACGCAGGTCCCATACAATGAGCAGTTCTTC,CATTQVPYNEQFF
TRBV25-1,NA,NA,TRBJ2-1,TGTGCCAGCAGTGAAGCAGGGGGGCGCGGGCAGTTCTTC,CASSEAGGRGQFF
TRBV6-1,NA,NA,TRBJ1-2,TGTGCCAGCAGCACAGGGCCCAATACTAACTATGGCTACACCTTC,CASSTGPNTNYGYTF
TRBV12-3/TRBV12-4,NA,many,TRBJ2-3,TGTGCCAGCAGTTTATGGAACAGGTCTAGCACAGATACGCAGTATTTT,CASSLWNRSSTDTQYF
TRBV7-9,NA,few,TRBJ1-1,TGTGCCAGCAGCGAAGCCAGGGGAATGAACACTGAAGCTTTCTTT,CASSEARGMNTEAFF
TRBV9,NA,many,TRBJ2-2,TGTGCCAGCAGCGTAGTCGCGGGGCGAAACACCGGGGAGCTGTTTTTT,CASSVVAGRNTGELFF
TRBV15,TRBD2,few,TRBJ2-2,TGTGCCACCAGCAGCATGTGGGCGGGAGACACCGGGGAGCTGTTTTTT,CATSSMWAGDTGELFF
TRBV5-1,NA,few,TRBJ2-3,TGCGCCAGCAGCTTGCGGCCCCGGAGCCATACGCAGTATTTT,CASSLRPRSHTQYF
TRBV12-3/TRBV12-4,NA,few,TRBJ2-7,TGTGCCAGCAGTTTAAACTCTGCGGGATACGAGCAGTACTTC,CASSLNSAGYEQYF
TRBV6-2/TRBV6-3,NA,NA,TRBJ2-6,TGTGCCAGCAGGAGCCAGGGGGTCATGTGGGGGGGCAGCTCTGGGGCCAACGTCCTGACTTTC,CASRSQGVMWGGSSGANVLTF
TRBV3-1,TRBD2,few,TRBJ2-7,TGTGCCAGCAGCCAAGGACTAGCGGGAGGGACCTACGAGCAGTACTTC,CASSQGLAGGTYEQYF
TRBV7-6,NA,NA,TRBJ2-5,TGTGCCAGCAGCTTAGAGGACTTGAAAGAGACCCAGTACTTC,CASSLEDLKETQYF
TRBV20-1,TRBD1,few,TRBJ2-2,TGCAGTGCTAGAGTCCTAGGGACAGTCACAACAGAGGGGGCCGGGGAGCTGTTTTTT,CSARVLGTVTTEGAGELFF
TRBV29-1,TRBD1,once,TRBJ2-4,TGCAGCGCTGTTGGGGGGACAGGCAAAAACATTCAGTACTTC,CSAVGGTGKNIQYF
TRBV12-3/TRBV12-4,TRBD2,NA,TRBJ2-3,TGTGCCAGCAGTTTACCGCTAGCGGGAGGGCCGGGGGCAGATACGCAGTATTTT,CASSLPLAGGPGADTQYF
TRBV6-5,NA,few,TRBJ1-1,TGTGCCAGCATTGTACTAGGACGGGGGGACACTGAAGCTTTCTTT,CASIVLGRGDTEAFF
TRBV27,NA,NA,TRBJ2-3,TGTGCCAGCAGTTTATCGCGTCCCGTAGATACGCAGTATTTT,CASSLSRPVDTQYF
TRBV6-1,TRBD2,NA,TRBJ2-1,TGTGCCAGCAGCCCCCCGACTAGCGGGAGTAGGGATGAGCAGTTCTTC,CASSPPTSGSRDEQFF
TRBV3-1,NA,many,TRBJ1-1,TGTGCCAGCAGCCAAGGTGCCCAGTCCACTGAAGCTTTCTTT,CASSQGAQSTEAFF